This T cell receptor (beta chain) was identified in a study of T cell clonotyping in hematopoietic cell transplantation. Looked up from germline, CDR1 is SGHNT and CDR2 is YYREEE (reference sequence). This CDR3 comprises 17 residues. V trimming: 3 bases; J trimming: 0 bases; junction bases outside the gene matches: 4. The repertoire was sequenced with immunoSEQ multiplex PCR; TCRdb's copy has only in-frame clones and lacks some. The table lists roughly 30,000 clones, 92% of them singletons. The chain is built from TRBV5-4 and TRBJ2-6, with TRBD1 matching 9 bases. The specimen comprised PBMCs, sampled 100 days after allogeneic stem cell transplant. The origin of this receptor is a female patient between 50 and 60 years old who had an allogeneic stem cell transplant from a related donor, so the T cells may come from the graft donor. Some clones in this sample may be carry-over from other donors' samples. CDR3: CASSSGTGFSGANVLTF. Here the CDR3 DNA reads TGTGCCAGCAGCTCCGGGACAGGGTTCTCTGGGGCCAACGTCCTGACTTTC.